The clone carrying this TCR beta chain has just a few counts. As yet, its antigen is unknown. CDR3 length equals 13 residues. Trimming cost V 3 bases and J 3 bases, with 9 bases left between them. In germline, CDR1 is MDHEN, CDR2 SYDVKM. The sample comes from a study of early T cells in non-severe SARS-CoV-2 infection. About the study: Sequencing used unsorted whole-blood bulk RNA, so chains lack pairing. Study findings and constraints: Anti-spike CD8 responses were favored in VDJdb matching, and private and CD4 specificities were missed.

Individual cDNA molecules were tagged with unique molecular identifiers. Each CDR3 protein gets one entry after TCRdb re-called the 5' RACE reads with MiXCR. The table lists around 53,000 distinct CDR3 sequences, 10% to 15% of them singletons. This chain joins TRBV28 and TRBJ2-7; D is possibly TRBD2 (5 bases). The TCR comes from an adult who was a healthcare worker with PCR-confirmed SARS-CoV-2 infection or an uninfected control (not recorded which). Sequences were obtained from whole blood. CDR3 in amino acids: CASSLPGYYEQYF. CDR3 DNA sequence: TGTGCCAGCAGTTTGCCGGGGTACTACGAGCAGTACTTC.